This TCR beta chain was found in a study of long-term antiretroviral therapy in people with HIV. Study-level findings and limits: When set beside controls, HIV repertoires had CDR3 length ranges that were narrower.

As to this clone: Antigen unknown.

immunoSEQ v3.0 was run at survey level. Produced via immunoSEQ multiplex PCR; TCRdb's table is partial and in-frame only. Of over 35,000 clones listed, around 75% were seen once; the top ten hold about 5.2%. This CDR3 spans 13 amino acids. The V and J ends lost 2 bases and 6 bases respectively, with 8 bases between them. Per the germline V gene, CDR1 is MNHEY and CDR2 is SVGAGI. The V gene is TRBV6-5, the J gene TRBJ1-5; D might be TRBD1 (5 bases). The clonotype originates from a man between 18 and 29 years old with HIV. The sequenced sample was unsorted PBMCs, obtained 1.5 years after starting antiretroviral therapy. The CDR3 bases are TGTGCCAGCAGTTACGGGGGGAGTCAGCCCCAGCATTTT. Protein product: CASSYGGSQPQHF.